A single TCR beta chain is shown here with its context. The antigen is undetermined. The record originates from a study of early T cells in non-severe SARS-CoV-2 infection. Overall study: Bulk RNA taken from unsorted whole blood was sequenced, leaving chains unpaired. Study-wide findings and caveats: CD4 and private specificities were missed by VDJdb matching, which favored anti-spike CD8 responses.

The CDR3 extends over 21 amino acids. V trimming: 0 bases; J trimming: 2 bases; junction bases outside the gene matches: 20. CDR1 and CDR2 (germline): SGHDN, FVKESK. Attached unique molecular identifiers marked individual cDNA molecules. TCRdb ran MiXCR on the 5' RACE reads and lists one entry per CDR3 protein. In the table there are some 52,000 distinct CDR3 sequences, around 8% of which are singletons. This receptor was obtained from an adult who was a healthcare worker with PCR-confirmed SARS-CoV-2 infection or an uninfected control (not recorded which). The material sequenced was whole blood. The gene calls are TRBV14 and TRBJ1-2; 8 nucleotides line up with TRBD1. The DNA for the CDR3 is TGTGCCAGCAGCCAAGAAAGCCAAAGTGTGTGGACAGGGCCACTAAACTATGGCTACACCTTC. Residues: CASSQESQSVWTGPLNYGYTF.